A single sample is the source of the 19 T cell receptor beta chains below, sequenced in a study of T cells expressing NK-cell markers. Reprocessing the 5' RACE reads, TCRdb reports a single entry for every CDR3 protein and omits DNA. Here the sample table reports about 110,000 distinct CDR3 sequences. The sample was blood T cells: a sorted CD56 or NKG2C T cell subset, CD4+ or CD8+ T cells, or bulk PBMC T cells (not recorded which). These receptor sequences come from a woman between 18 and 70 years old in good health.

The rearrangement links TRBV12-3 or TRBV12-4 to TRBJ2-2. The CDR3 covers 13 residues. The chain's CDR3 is CASSLGHAGELFF.

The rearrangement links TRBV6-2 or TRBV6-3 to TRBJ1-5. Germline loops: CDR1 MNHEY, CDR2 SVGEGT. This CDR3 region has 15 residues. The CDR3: CASSYRQYSNQPQHF.

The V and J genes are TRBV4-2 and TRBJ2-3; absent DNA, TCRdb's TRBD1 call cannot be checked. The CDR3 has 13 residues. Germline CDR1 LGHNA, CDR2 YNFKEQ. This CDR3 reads CASSTGSSDTQYF.

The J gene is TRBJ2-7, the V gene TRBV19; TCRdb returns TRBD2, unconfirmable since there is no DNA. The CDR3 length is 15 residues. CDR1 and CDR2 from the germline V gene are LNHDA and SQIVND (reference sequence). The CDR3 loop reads CASSPDERASYEQYF. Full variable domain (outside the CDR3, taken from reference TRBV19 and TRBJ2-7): DGGITQSPKYLFRKEGQNVTLSCEQNLNHDAMYWYRQDPGQGLRLIYYSQIVNDFQKGDIAEGYSVSREKKESFPLTVTSAQKNPTAFYLCASSPDERASYEQYFGPGTRLTVT.

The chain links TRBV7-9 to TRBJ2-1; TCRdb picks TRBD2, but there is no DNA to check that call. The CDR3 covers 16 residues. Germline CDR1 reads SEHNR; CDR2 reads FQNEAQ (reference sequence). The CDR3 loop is CASTDSGRGSYNEQFF.

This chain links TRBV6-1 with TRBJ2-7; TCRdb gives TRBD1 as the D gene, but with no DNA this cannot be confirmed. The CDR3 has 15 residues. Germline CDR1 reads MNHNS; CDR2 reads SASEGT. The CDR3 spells CASSPYQDTSYEQYF.

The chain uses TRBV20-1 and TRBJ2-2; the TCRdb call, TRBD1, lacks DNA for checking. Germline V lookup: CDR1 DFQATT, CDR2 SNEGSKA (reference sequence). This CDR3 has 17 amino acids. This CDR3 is CSARDLGRGEWTGELFF.

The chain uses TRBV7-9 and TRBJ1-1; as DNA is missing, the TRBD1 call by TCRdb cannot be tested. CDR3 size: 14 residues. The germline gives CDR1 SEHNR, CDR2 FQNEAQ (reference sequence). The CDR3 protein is CASSLGTGGGEAFF. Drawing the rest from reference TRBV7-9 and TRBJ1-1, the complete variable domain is DTGVSQNPRHKITKRGQNVTFRCDPISEHNRLYWYRQTLGQGPEFLTYFQNEAQLEKSRLLSDRFSAERPKGSFSTLEIQRTEQGDSAMYLCASSLGTGGGEAFFGQGTRLTVV.

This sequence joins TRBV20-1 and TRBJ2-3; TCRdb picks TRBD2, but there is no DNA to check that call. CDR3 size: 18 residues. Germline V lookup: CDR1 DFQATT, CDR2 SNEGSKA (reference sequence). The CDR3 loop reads CSASRTRLAGIITDTQYF.

The CDR3 spells CASSQVPAGGSDTQYF. The V and J genes are TRBV4-1 and TRBJ2-3; the TCRdb call, TRBD2, lacks DNA for checking. CDR1 MGHRA and CDR2 YSYEKL come from the germline V gene. This CDR3 region has 16 residues.

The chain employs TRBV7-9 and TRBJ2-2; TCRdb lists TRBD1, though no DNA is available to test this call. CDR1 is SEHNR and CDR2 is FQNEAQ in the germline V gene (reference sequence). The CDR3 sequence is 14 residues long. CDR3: CASSPRGVAGELFF.

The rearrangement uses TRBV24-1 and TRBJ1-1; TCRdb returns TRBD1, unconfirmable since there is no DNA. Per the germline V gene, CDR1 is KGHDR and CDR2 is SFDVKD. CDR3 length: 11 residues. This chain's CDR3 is CATRRGPEAFF.

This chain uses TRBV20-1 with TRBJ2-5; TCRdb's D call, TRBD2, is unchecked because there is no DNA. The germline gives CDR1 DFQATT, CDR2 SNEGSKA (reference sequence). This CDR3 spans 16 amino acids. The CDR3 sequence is CSAEGTSGGAFETQYF.

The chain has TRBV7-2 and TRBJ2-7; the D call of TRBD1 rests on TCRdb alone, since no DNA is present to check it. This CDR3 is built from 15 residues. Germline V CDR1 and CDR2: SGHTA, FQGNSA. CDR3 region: CASSRSGTAAYEQYF.

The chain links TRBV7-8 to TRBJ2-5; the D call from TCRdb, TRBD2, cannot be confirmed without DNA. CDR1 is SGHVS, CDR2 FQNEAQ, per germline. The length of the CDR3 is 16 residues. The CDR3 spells CASSLGGLAGGETQYF.

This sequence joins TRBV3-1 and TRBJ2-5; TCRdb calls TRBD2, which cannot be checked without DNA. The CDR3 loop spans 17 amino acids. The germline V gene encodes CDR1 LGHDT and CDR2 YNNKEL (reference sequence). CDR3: CASSQVLAGGPGETQYF.

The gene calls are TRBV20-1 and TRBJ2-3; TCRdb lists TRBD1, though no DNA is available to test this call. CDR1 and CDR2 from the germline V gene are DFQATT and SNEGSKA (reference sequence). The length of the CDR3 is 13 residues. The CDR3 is CSASTGVTDTQYF.

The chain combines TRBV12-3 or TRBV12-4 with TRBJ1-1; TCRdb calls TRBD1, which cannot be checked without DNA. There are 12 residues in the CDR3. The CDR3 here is CASTGLNTEAFF.

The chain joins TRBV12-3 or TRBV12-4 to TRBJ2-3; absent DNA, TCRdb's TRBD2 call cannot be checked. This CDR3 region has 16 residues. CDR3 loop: CASRPKTSGTTDTQYF.